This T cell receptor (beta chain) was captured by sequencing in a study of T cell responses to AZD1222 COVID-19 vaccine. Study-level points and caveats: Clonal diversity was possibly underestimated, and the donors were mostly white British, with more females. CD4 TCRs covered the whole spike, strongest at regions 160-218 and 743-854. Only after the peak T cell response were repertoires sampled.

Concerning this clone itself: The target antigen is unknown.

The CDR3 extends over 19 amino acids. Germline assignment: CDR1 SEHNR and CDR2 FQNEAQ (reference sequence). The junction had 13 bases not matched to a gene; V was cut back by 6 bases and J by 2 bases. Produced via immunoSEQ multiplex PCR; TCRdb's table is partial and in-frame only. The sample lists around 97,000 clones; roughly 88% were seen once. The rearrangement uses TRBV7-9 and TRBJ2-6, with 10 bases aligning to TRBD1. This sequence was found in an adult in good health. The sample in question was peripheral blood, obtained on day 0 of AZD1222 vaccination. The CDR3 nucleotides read TGTGCCAGCAGAAGCTTAGATGGACAGGGGGGAGCTGGGGCCAACGTCCTGACTTTC. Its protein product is CASRSLDGQGGAGANVLTF.